The sequence of this T cell receptor (beta chain) was determined in a study of cytomegalovirus exposure and HLA in healthy donors. The method was immunoSEQ multiplex PCR; TCRdb's version includes in-frame clones alone and lacks a portion of them. The top ten clones hold 1.4% to 1.5% of a sample with roughly 130,000 clones, about nine tenths of them seen once. The CDR3 is 15 amino acids. CDR1 and CDR2 from the germline V gene are SGHAT and FQNNGV. J was trimmed by 3 bases and V by 5 bases; bases with no gene match: 10. This clonotype was obtained from a man younger than 40 in good health and CMV-seronegative. The chain carries TRBV11-2 and TRBJ2-7; 7 bases align to TRBD1. Sequenced sample: PBMCs. As DNA, the CDR3 is TGTGCCAGCAGCACAATCCGGGACAGACGCTACGAGCAGTACTTC. Encoded protein: CASSTIRDRRYEQYF.